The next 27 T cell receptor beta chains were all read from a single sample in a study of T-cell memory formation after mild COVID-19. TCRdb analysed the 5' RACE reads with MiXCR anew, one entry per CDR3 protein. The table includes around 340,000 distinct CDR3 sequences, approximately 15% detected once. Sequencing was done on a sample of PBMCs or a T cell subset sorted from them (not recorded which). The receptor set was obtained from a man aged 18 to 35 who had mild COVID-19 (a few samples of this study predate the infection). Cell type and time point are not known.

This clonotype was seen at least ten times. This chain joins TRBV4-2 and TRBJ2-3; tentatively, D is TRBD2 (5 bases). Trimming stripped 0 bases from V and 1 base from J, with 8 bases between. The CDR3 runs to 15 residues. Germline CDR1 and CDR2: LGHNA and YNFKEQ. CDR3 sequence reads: CASSQDGLGTDTQYF. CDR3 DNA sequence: TGTGCCAGCAGCCAAGATGGACTCGGCACAGATACGCAGTATTTT.

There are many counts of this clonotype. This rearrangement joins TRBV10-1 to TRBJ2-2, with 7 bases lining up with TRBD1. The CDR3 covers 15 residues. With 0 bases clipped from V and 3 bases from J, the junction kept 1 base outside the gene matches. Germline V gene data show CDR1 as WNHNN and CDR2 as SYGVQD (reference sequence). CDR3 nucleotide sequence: TGCGCCAGCAGTGAGTCGGACAGGCACACCGGGGAGCTGTTTTTT. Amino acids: CASSESDRHTGELFF.

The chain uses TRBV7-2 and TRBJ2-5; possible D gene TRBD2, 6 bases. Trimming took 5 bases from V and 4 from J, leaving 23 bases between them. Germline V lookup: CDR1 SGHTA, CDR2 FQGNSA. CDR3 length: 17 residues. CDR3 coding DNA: TGTGCCAGCAGCCTACGCCCGGGACTCTCCGATGGAGAGACCCAGTACTTC. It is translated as CASSLRPGLSDGETQYF.

CDR3 sequence reads: CASSLYDSTGELFF. As DNA, the CDR3 is TGTGCCAGCAGCCTTTATGACAGTACCGGGGAGCTGTTTTTT. V gene TRBV4-2 combines with J gene TRBJ2-2; D might be TRBD1 (5 bases). Trimming stripped 4 bases from V and 5 bases from J, with 11 bases between. The germline CDR1 and CDR2 sequences are LGHNA and YNFKEQ. This CDR3 is 14 amino acids long.

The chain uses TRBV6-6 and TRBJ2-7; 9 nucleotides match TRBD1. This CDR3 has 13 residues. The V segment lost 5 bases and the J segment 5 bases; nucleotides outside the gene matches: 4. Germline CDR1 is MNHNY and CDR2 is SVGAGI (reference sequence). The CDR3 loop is CASSHRQGDEQYF. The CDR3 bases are TGTGCCAGCAGTCACCGACAGGGGGACGAGCAGTACTTC.

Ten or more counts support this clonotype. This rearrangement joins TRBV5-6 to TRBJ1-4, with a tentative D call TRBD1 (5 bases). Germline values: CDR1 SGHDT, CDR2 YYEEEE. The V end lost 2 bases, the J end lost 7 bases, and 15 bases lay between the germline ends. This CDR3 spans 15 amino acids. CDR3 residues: CASSFLSRDGEKLFF. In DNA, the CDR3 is TGTGCCAGCAGCTTCTTATCCAGGGACGGTGAAAAACTGTTTTTT.

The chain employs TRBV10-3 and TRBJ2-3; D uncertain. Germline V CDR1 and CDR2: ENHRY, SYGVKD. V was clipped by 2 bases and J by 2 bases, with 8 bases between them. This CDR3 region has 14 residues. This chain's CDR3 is CAISEPSDTDTQYF. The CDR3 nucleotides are TGTGCCATCAGTGAGCCTTCTGACACAGATACGCAGTATTTT.

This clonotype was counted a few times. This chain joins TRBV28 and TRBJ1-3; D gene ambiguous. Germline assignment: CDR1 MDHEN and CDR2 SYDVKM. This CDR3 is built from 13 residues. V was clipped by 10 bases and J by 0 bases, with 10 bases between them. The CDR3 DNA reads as TGTGCCACCTTGACCAGCTCTGGAAACACCATATATTTT. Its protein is CATLTSSGNTIYF. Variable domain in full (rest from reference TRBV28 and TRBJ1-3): DVKVTQSSRYLVKRTGEKVFLECVQDMDHENMFWYRQDPGLGLRLIYFSYDVKMKEKGDIPEGYSVSREKKERFSLILESASTNQTSMYLCATLTSSGNTIYFGEGSWLTVV.

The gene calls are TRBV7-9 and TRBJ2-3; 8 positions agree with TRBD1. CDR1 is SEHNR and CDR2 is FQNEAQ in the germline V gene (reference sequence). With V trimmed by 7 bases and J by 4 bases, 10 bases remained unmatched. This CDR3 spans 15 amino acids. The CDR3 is CASTRPGGGPDTQYF. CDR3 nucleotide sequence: TGTGCCAGCACCCGGCCAGGGGGCGGTCCAGATACGCAGTATTTT.

The CDR3: CASSAARGGYTF. DNA of the CDR3: TGTGCCAGCAGCGCGGCCCGGGGAGGCTACACCTTC. The chain uses TRBV3-1 and TRBJ1-2, with no clear D. The CDR3 is 12 residues long. V dropped 5 bases and J dropped 8 bases, with 12 bases sitting between them. Germline loops: CDR1 LGHDT, CDR2 YNNKEL (reference sequence). The full variable domain, its missing parts supplied by reference TRBV3-1 and TRBJ1-2, is DTAVSQTPKYLVTQMGNDKSIKCEQNLGHDTMYWYKQDSKKFLKIMFSYNNKELIINETVPNRFSPKSPDKAHLNLHINSLELGDSAVYFCASSAARGGYTFGSGTRLTVV.

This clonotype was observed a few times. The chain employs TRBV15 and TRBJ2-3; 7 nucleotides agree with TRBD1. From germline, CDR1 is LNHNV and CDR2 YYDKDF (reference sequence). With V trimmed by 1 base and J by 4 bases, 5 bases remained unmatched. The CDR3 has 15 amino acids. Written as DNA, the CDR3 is TGTGCCACCAGCAGAGTAACAGGGGTGCCAGATACGCAGTATTTT. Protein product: CATSRVTGVPDTQYF.

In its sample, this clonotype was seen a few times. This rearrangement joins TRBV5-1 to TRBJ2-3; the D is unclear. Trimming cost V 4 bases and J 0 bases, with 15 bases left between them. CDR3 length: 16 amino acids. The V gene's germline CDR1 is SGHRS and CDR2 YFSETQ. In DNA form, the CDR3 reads TGCGCCAGCAGCGGACCCTCAGGCAGGAGCACAGATACGCAGTATTTT. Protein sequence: CASSGPSGRSTDTQYF. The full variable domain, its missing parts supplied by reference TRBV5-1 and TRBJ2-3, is KAGVTQTPRYLIKTRGQQVTLSCSPISGHRSVSWYQQTPGQGLQFLFEYFSETQRNKGNFPGRFSGRQFSNSRSEMNVSTLELGDSALYLCASSGPSGRSTDTQYFGPGTRLTVL.

Here the CDR3 DNA reads TGTGCCATCAGGATGGGGGCGGACCAGGCCACTGAAGCTTTCTTT. Its protein product is CAIRMGADQATEAFF. This chain uses TRBV10-3 with TRBJ1-1; D may be TRBD1 (6 bases). The CDR3 sequence is 15 residues long. Germline values: CDR1 ENHRY, CDR2 SYGVKD. The ends were cut back, 6 bases at V and 4 bases at J, with 18 bases in the middle.

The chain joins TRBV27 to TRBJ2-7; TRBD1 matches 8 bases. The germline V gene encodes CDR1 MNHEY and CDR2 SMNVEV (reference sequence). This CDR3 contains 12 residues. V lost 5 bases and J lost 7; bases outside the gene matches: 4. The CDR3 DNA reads TGTGCCAGCAGTACGACAGGGGAGGAGCAGTACTTC. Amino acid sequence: CASSTTGEEQYF.

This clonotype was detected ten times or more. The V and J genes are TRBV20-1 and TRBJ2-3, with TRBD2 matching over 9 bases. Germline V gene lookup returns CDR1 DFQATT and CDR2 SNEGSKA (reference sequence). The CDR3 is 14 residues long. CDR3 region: CSPPVAGGTDTQYF. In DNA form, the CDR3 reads TGCAGCCCGCCAGTAGCGGGGGGCACAGATACGCAGTATTTT.

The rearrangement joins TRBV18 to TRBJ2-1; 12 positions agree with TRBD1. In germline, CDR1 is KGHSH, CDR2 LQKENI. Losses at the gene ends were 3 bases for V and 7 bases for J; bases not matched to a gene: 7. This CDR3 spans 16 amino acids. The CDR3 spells CASSPGTGGTRNEQFF. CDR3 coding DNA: TGTGCCAGCTCACCCGGGACAGGGGGCACTAGGAATGAGCAGTTCTTC.

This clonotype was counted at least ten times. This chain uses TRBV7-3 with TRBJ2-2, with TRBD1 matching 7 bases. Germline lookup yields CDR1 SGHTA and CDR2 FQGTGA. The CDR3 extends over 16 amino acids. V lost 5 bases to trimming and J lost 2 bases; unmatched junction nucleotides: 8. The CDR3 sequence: CASSLGQVSNTGELFF. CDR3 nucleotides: TGTGCCAGCAGCCTCGGACAGGTCTCTAACACCGGGGAGCTGTTTTTT.

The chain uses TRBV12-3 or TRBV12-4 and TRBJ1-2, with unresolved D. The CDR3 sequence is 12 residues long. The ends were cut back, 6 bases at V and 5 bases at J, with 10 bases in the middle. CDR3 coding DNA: TGTGCCAGCAGCATCGACAATTATGGCTACACCTTC. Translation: CASSIDNYGYTF.

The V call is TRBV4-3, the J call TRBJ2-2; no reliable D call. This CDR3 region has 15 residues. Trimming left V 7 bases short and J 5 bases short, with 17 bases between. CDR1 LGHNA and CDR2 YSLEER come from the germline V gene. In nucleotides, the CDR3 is TGCGCCAGCACCGATGAGGTGGACGGGACCGGGGAGCTGTTTTTT. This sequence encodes CASTDEVDGTGELFF.

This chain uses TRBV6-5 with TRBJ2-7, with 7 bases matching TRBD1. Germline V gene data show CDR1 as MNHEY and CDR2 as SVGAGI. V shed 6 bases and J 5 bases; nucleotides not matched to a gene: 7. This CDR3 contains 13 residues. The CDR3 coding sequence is TGTGCCAGCAGAATCGACAGGGAGCACGAGCAGTACTTC. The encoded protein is CASRIDREHEQYF.

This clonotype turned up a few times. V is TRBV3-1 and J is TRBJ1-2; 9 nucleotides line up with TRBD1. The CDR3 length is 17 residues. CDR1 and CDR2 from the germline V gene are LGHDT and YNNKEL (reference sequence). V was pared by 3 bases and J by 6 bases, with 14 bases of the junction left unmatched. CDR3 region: CASSHLSDRDRDNGYTF. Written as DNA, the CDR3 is TGTGCCAGCAGCCATCTCAGCGACCGGGACAGGGATAATGGCTACACCTTC.

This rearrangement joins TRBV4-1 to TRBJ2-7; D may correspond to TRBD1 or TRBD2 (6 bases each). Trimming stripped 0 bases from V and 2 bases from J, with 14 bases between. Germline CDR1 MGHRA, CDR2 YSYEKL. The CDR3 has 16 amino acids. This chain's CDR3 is CASSQDQGGKAYEQYF. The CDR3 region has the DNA TGCGCCAGCAGCCAAGATCAAGGGGGGAAGGCCTACGAGCAGTACTTC.

This CDR3 is CASSQAARAQETQYF. CDR3 nucleotide sequence: TGTGCCAGCAGTCAAGCAGCTAGGGCCCAAGAGACCCAGTACTTC. The J gene is TRBJ2-5, the V gene TRBV28; D is unresolved. This CDR3 is built from 15 residues. Germline CDR1 is MDHEN and CDR2 is SYDVKM. V lost 5 bases, J lost 1 base, and 14 bases lay in between.

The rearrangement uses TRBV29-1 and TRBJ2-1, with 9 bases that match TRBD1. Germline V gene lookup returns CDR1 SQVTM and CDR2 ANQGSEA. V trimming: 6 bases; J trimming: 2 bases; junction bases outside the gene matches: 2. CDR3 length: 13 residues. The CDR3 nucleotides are TGCAGCGTACGGACAGGGGCCTACAATGAGCAGTTCTTC. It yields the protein CSVRTGAYNEQFF.

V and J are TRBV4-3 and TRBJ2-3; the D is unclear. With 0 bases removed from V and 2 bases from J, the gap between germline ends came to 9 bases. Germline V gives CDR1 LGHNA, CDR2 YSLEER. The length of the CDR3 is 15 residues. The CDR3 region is CASSQEQDPTDTQYF. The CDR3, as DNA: TGCGCCAGCAGCCAAGAGCAGGACCCCACAGATACGCAGTATTTT.

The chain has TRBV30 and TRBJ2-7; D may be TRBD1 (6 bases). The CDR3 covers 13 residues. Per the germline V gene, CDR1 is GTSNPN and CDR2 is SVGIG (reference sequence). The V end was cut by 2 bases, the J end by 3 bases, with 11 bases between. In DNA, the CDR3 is TGTGCCTGGAGTAGGGACACGAACTACGAGCAGTACTTC. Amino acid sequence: CAWSRDTNYEQYF.

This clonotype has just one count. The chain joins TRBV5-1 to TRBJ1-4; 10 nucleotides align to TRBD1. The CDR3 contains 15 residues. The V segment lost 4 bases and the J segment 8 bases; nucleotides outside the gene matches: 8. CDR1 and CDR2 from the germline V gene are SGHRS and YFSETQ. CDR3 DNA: TGCGCCAGCAGCCGCCGCGGGACAGGGGAGGAAAAACTGTTTTTT. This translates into CASSRRGTGEEKLFF.